These T cell receptor beta chains were read from a single sample in a study of post-analysis software for immune sequencing data. Using its own MiXCR run on the PCR reads, TCRdb lists one record per CDR3 protein. The sample contains hundreds of thousands of distinct CDR3 sequences, around 27% of which appear only once. Specimen: blood. These receptors came from a girl aged 5-17 years with multiple sclerosis. The CDR3 runs from the conserved cysteine through the conserved F or W. The size entry is marked missing in some rows and otherwise reads once, few, many or a size class.

abundance	v_gene	j_gene	CDR3aa
once	TRBV28	TRBJ2-7	CASSLLGVPSYYEQYF
few	TRBV9	TRBJ1-2	CASSPQGGETYGYTF
few	TRBV7-9	TRBJ2-3	CASSLYGLAGAADTQYF
few	TRBV27	TRBJ2-4	CASSYDPGGVPKNIQYF
-	TRBV6-2/TRBV6-3	TRBJ2-3	CASSRPDRDTDTQYF
few	TRBV4-1	TRBJ2-3	CASSQDLSPGGTADTQYF
-	TRBV3-1	TRBJ2-7	CASSRSRGGSSYEQYF
-	TRBV5-1	TRBJ1-1	CASKVDQGWTEAFF
few	TRBV3-1	TRBJ2-4	CASSPLTSAKNIQYF
many	TRBV15	TRBJ2-7	CATSRDPFYEQYF
few	TRBV20-1	TRBJ2-5	CSARVGASGTQYF
-	TRBV29-1	TRBJ1-3	CSAGYTGALGNTIYF
-	TRBV2	TRBJ2-3	CASRRLAGDTDTQYF
few	TRBV24-1	TRBJ2-1	CATSASGSAEQFF
-	TRBV18	TRBJ2-7	CASSPAGSPLYEQYF
-	TRBV7-9	TRBJ1-1	CASSTGGVDTEAFF
-	TRBV29-1	TRBJ2-7	CSVAFRLQAHEQYF
few	TRBV20-1	TRBJ1-5	CSARAQGGNQPQHF
few	TRBV4-1	TRBJ2-5	CASSHSDIAEFGEQYF
-	TRBV4-3	TRBJ2-7	CASSQDPGAGSEQYF
few	TRBV6-1	TRBJ1-2	CASSELRQGASYGYTF
-	TRBV6-2/TRBV6-3	TRBJ2-7	CAGSQDSYEQYF
few	TRBV6-6	TRBJ2-7	CASSYGAGTVPYEQYF
-	TRBV5-6	TRBJ2-7	CASSSRGPGRRESPYEQYF
-	TRBV11-2	TRBJ2-5	CASSLNPIPGETQYF
-	TRBV7-2	TRBJ2-7	CASSLAWSGGNYEQYF
many	TRBV5-1	TRBJ2-7	CASSQDSYEQYF
few	TRBV6-1	TRBJ2-4	CASSDRYNYRDEAKNIQYF
few	TRBV15	TRBJ2-4	CATKSGGFNIQYF
-	TRBV4-1	TRBJ2-1	CASSHPPERGASYYNEQFF
-	TRBV15	TRBJ2-5	CATSLRLAMETQYF
-	TRBV7-2	TRBJ1-6	CASSPWASRGGNSPLHF
-	TRBV6-1	TRBJ2-5	CASSEMGQSQYF
-	TRBV29-1	TRBJ2-3	CSVVGGNTDTQYF
many	TRBV2	TRBJ2-1	CASTGTSGSSNEQFF
-	TRBV5-1	TRBJ2-5	CASSLAGRGEETQYF